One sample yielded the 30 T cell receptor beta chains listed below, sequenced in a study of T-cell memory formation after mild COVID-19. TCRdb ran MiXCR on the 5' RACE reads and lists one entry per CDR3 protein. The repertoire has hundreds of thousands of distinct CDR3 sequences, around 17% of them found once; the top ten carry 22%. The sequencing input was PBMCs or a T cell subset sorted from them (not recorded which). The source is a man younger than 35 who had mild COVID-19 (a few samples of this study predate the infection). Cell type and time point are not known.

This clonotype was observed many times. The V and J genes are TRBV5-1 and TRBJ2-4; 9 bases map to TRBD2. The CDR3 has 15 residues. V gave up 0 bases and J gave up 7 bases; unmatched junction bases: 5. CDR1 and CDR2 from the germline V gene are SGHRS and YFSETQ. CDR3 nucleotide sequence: TGCGCCAGCAGCTTGGTGCGGGGGGGCTTGAACATTCAGTACTTC. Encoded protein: CASSLVRGGLNIQYF.

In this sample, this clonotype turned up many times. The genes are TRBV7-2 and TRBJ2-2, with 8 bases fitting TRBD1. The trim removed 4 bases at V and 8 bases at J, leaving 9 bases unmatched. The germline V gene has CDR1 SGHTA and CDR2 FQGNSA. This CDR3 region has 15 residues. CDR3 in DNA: TGTGCCAGCAGCTCCAGGACAGGGAGAGCTGGGGAGCTGTTTTTT. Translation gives CASSSRTGRAGELFF.

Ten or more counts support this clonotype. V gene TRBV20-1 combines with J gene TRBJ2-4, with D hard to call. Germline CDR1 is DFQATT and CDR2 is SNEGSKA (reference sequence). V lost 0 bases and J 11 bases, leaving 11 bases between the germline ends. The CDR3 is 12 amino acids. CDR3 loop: CSARESTALQYF. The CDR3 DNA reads TGCAGTGCTAGAGAATCAACGGCCCTTCAGTACTTC.

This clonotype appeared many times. Written as DNA, the CDR3 is TGTGCCAGCAGCCAAGGTCCACAGACCTACAATGAGCAGTTCTTC. Translation: CASSQGPQTYNEQFF. The rearrangement uses TRBV3-1 and TRBJ2-1; D is unresolved. This CDR3 is built from 15 residues. V lost 1 base and J 2 bases, leaving 9 bases between the germline ends. Germline V CDR1 and CDR2: LGHDT, YNNKEL (reference sequence).

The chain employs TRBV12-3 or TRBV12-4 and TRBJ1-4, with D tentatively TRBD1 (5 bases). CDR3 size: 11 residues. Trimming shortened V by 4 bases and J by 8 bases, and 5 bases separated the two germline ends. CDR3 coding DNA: TGTGCCAGCAGTTGGGGGGAAAAACTGTTTTTT. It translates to CASSWGEKLFF.

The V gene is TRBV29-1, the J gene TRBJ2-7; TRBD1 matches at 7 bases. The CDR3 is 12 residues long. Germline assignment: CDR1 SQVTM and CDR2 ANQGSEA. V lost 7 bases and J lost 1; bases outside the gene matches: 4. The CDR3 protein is CSALGQSYEQYV. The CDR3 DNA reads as TGCAGCGCCCTGGGACAGTCCTACGAGCAGTACGTC.

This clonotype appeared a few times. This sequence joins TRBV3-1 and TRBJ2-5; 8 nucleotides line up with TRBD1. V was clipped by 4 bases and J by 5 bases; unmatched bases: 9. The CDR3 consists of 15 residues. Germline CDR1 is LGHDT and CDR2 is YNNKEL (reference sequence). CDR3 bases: TGTGCCAGCAGCCGAAATCAGGGGGCCGAGGAGACCCAGTACTTC. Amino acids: CASSRNQGAEETQYF.

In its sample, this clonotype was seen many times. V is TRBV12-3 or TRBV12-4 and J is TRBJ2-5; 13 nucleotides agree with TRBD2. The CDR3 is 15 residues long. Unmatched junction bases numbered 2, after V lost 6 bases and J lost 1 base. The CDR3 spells CASSTSGGAQETQYF. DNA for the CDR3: TGTGCCAGCAGCACTAGCGGGGGGGCCCAAGAGACCCAGTACTTC.

In DNA form, the CDR3 reads TGTGCCAGCGGCACCGGGACACCAAGCTCCTACAATGAGCAGTTCTTC. This encodes CASGTGTPSSYNEQFF. The rearrangement uses TRBV6-5 and TRBJ2-1; a weak D match, TRBD1 (6 bases). V was shortened by 8 bases and J by 0 bases, with 17 bases between the two germline ends. Germline CDR1 reads MNHEY; CDR2 reads SVGAGI. This CDR3 has 16 residues.

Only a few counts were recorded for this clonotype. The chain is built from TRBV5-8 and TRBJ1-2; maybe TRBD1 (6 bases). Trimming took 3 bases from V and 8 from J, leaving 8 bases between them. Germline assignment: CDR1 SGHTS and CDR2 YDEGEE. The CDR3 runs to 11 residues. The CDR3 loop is CASSYDRGYTF. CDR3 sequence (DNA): TGTGCCAGCAGCTACGACAGGGGCTACACCTTC.

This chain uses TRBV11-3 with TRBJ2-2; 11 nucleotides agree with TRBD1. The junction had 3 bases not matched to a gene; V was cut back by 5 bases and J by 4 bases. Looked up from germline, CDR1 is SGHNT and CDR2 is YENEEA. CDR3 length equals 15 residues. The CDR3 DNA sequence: TGTGCCAGCAGCCGGGACAGGGGGACCACCGGGGAGCTGTTTTTT. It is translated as CASSRDRGTTGELFF. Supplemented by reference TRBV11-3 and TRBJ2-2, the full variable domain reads EAGVVQSPRYKIIEKKQPVAFWCNPISGHNTLYWYLQNLGQGPELLIRYENEEAVDDSQLPKDRFSAERLKGVDSTLKIQPAELGDSAVYLCASSRDRGTTGELFFGEGSRLTVL.

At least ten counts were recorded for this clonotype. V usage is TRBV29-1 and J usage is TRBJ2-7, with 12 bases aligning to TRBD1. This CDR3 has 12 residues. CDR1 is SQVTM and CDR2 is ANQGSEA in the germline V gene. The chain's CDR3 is CSAGTGGNEQYF. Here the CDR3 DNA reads TGCAGTGCCGGGACAGGGGGCAACGAGCAGTACTTC.

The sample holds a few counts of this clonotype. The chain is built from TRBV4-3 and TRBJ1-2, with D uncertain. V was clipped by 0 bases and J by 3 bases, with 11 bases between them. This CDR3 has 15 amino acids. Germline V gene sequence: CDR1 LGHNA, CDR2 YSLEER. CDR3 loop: CASSQERELYYGYTF. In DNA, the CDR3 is TGCGCCAGCAGCCAAGAGCGAGAGCTCTACTATGGCTACACCTTC.

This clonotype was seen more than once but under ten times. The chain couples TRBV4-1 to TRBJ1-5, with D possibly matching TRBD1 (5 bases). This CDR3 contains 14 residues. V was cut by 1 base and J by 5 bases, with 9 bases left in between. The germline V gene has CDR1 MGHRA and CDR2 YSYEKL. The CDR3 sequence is CASSQAGWDQPQHF. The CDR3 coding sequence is TGCGCCAGCAGCCAAGCAGGGTGGGATCAGCCCCAGCATTTT.

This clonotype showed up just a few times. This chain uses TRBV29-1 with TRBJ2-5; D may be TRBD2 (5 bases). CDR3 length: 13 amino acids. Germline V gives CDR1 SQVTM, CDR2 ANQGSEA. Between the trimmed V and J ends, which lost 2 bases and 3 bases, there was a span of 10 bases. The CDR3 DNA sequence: TGCAGCGTTGAAAAGGACTTTAAAGAGACCCAGTACTTC. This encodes CSVEKDFKETQYF.

The CDR3 DNA is TGTGCCAGCAGCTTAGTCGGGACTAGCGGGGGGCTAGATACGCAGTATTTT. Amino acid sequence: CASSLVGTSGGLDTQYF. The rearrangement links TRBV7-2 to TRBJ2-3; 15 nucleotides match TRBD2. V lost 1 base and J lost 5; bases outside the gene matches: 4. Germline values: CDR1 SGHTA, CDR2 FQGNSA. This CDR3 has 17 amino acids.

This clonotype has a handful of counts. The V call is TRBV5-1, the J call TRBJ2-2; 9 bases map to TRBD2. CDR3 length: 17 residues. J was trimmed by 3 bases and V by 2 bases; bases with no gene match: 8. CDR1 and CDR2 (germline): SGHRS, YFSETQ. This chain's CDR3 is CASSFPSGVGDTGELFF. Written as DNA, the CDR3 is TGCGCCAGCAGCTTCCCTAGCGGGGTCGGGGACACCGGGGAGCTGTTTTTT.

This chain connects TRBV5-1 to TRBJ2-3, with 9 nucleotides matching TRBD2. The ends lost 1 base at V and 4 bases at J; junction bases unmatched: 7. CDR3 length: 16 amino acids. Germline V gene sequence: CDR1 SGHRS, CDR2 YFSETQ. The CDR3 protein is CASSLYGGGAPDTQYF. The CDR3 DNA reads TGCGCCAGCAGCTTGTACGGCGGGGGGGCCCCAGATACGCAGTATTTT.

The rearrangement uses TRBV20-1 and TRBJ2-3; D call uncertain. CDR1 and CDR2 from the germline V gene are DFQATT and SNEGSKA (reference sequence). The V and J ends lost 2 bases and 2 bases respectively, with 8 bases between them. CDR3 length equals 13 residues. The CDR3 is CSARSQNTDTQYF. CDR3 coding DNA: TGCAGTGCTAGAAGCCAGAACACAGATACGCAGTATTTT.

The CDR3 region is CSAKAANYEQYV. The CDR3 nucleotides read TGCAGTGCCAAGGCGGCTAACTACGAGCAGTACGTC. The chain couples TRBV20-1 to TRBJ2-7; no clear D. Trimming took off 6 bases at V and 3 bases at J, with 12 bases between the two ends. Germline assignment: CDR1 DFQATT and CDR2 SNEGSKA (reference sequence). This CDR3 is 12 amino acids long.

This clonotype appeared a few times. CDR3 protein: CASRESGESEKLFF. Here the CDR3 DNA reads TGTGCCAGCAGAGAATCAGGGGAGAGTGAAAAACTGTTTTTT. The chain joins TRBV6-6 to TRBJ1-4, with a tentative D call TRBD1 (6 bases). V lost 6 bases and J 7 bases, leaving 15 bases between the germline ends. The CDR3 sequence is 14 residues long. Germline CDR1 is MNHNY and CDR2 is SVGAGI (reference sequence).

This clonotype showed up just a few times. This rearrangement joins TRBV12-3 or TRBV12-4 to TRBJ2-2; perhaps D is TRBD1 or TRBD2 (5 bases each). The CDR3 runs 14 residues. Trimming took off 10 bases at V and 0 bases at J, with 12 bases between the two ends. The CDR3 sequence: CATERGPNTGELFF. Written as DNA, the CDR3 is TGTGCCACCGAACGGGGCCCGAACACCGGGGAGCTGTTTTTT.

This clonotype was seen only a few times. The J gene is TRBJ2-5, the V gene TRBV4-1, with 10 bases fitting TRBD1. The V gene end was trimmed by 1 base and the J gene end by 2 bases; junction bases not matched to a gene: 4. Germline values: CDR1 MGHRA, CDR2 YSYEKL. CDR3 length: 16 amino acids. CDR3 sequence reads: CASSQVGTGAQETQYF. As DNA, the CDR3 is TGCGCCAGCAGCCAAGTCGGGACAGGGGCTCAAGAGACCCAGTACTTC.

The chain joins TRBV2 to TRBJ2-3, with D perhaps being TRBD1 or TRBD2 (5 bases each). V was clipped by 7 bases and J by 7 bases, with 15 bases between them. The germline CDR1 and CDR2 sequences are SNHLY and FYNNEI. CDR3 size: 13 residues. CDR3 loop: CASTTLEGNTQYF. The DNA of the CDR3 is TGTGCCAGCACCACACTTGAGGGGAATACGCAGTATTTT.

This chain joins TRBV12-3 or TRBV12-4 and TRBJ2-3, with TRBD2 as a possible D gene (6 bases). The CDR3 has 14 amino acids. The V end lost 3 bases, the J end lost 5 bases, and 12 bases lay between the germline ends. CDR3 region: CASSFQLGGDTQYF. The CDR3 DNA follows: TGTGCCAGCAGTTTTCAGCTGGGGGGAGATACGCAGTATTTT.

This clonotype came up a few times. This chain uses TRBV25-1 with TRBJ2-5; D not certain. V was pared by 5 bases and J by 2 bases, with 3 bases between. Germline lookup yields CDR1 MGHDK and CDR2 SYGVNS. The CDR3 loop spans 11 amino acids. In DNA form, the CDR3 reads TGTGCCAGCAGTATACAAGAGACCCAGTACTTC. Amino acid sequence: CASSIQETQYF.

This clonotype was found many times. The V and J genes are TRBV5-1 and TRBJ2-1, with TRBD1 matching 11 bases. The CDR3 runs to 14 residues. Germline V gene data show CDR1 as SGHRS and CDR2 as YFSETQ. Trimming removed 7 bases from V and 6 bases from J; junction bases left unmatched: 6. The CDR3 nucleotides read TGCGCCAGCGGAACCGGGACAGGGGGCAATGAGCAGTTCTTC. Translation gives CASGTGTGGNEQFF. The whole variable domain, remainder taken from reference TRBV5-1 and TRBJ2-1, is KAGVTQTPRYLIKTRGQQVTLSCSPISGHRSVSWYQQTPGQGLQFLFEYFSETQRNKGNFPGRFSGRQFSNSRSEMNVSTLELGDSALYLCASGTGTGGNEQFFGPGTRLTVL.

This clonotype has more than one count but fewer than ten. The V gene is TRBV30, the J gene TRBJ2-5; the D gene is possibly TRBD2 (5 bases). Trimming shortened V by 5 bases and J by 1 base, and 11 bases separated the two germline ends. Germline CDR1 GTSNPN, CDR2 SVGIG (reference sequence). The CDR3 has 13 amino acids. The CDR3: CAWGPGVQETQYF. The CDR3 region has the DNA TGTGCCTGGGGCCCCGGGGTCCAAGAGACCCAGTACTTC.

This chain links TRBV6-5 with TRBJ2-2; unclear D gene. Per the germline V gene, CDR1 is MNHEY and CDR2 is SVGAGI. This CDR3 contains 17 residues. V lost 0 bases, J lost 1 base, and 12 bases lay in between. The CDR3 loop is CASSYSAGARNTGELFF. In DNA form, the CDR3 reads TGTGCCAGCAGTTACTCCGCAGGTGCCCGGAACACCGGGGAGCTGTTTTTT.

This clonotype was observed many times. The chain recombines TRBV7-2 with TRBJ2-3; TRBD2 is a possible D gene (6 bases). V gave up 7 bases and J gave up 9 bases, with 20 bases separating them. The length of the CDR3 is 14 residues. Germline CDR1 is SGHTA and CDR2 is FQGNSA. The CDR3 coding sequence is TGTGCCAGCACCGGTTACGGCGGGGCCGCAACGCAGTATTTT. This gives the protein CASTGYGGAATQYF. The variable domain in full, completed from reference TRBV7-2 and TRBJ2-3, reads GAGVSQSPSNKVTEKGKDVELRCDPISGHTALYWYRQSLGQGLEFLIYFQGNSAPDKSGLPSDRFSAERTGGSVSTLTIQRTQQEDSAVYLCASTGYGGAATQYFGPGTRLTVL.